What follows are 29 T cell receptor beta chains derived from one specimen sequenced in a study of blood T cell repertoires in COVID-19. Profiling relied on immunoSEQ multiplex PCR, and the TCRdb table lists in-frame clones only, not all of them. The sample records under 150,000 clones, 84% being singletons. Sequencing was carried out using PBMCs or T cells enriched from blood (not recorded which). All receptors come from a man between 40 and 49 years old with acute COVID-19.

This clone was picked up a small number of times. The V and J genes are TRBV19 and TRBJ1-4, with 9 bases identical to TRBD1. There are 12 residues in the CDR3. V was clipped by 3 bases and J by 11 bases; unmatched bases: 1. Germline-derived CDR1 and CDR2 are LNHDA and SQIVND (reference sequence). The CDR3 DNA reads as TGTGCCAGTAGTATGGGACAGGGTAAACTGTTTTTT. Protein: CASSMGQGKLFF. The full variable domain, its missing parts supplied by reference TRBV19 and TRBJ1-4, is DGGITQSPKYLFRKEGQNVTLSCEQNLNHDAMYWYRQDPGQGLRLIYYSQIVNDFQKGDIAEGYSVSREKKESFPLTVTSAQKNPTAFYLCASSMGQGKLFFGSGTQLSVL.

The J gene is TRBJ1-6, the V gene TRBV28; tentatively, D is TRBD1 (6 bases). This CDR3 comprises 13 residues. CDR1 and CDR2 from the germline V gene are MDHEN and SYDVKM. Trimming left V 7 bases short and J 7 bases short, with 11 bases between. The CDR3 sequence: CASKQGPNSPLHF. CDR3 nucleotides: TGTGCCAGCAAGCAGGGGCCCAATTCACCCCTCCACTTT.

This chain uses TRBV7-7 with TRBJ1-3; D not resolved. This CDR3 contains 15 residues. Germline V gene lookup returns CDR1 SSHAT and CDR2 FNYEAQ (reference sequence). Deletions cut 1 base from V and 0 bases from J, with 7 bases between. CDR3 nucleotide sequence: TGTGCCAGCAGCTTAGACAGTAACTCTGGAAACACCATATATTTT. Translation gives CASSLDSNSGNTIYF.

The chain joins TRBV19 to TRBJ2-5; D gene ambiguous. This CDR3 region has 12 residues. V shed 10 bases and J shed 8 bases, with 17 bases lying between them. Germline loops: CDR1 LNHDA, CDR2 SQIVND (reference sequence). The CDR3 protein is CATSSQATTQYF. DNA of the CDR3: TGTGCCACCAGTTCCCAGGCGACCACCCAGTACTTC.

The gene calls are TRBV10-3 and TRBJ1-1; D possibly corresponds to TRBD1 (5 bases). CDR3 length equals 11 residues. Germline V gene sequence: CDR1 ENHRY, CDR2 SYGVKD. The germline V and J ends were trimmed by 10 bases and 1 base, with 7 bases remaining between them. The CDR3 protein is CATQGNTEAFF. CDR3 nucleotide sequence: TGTGCCACCCAGGGGAACACTGAAGCTTTCTTT.

V gene TRBV4-1 combines with J gene TRBJ2-7; D might be TRBD2 (6 bases). This CDR3 has 15 residues. V dropped 0 bases and J dropped 5 bases, with 14 bases sitting between them. In germline, CDR1 is MGHRA, CDR2 YSYEKL. CDR3 sequence (DNA): TGCGCCAGCAGCCAAGAGGTGGCGGGATATGACGAGCAGTACTTC. Translating it yields CASSQEVAGYDEQYF.

The chain has TRBV15 and TRBJ1-4; 9 nucleotides line up with TRBD1. Germline V gene sequence: CDR1 LNHNV, CDR2 YYDKDF (reference sequence). The CDR3 is made up of 17 amino acids. V shed 1 base, J shed 5 bases, and the junction held 8 bases outside the gene matches. CDR3 DNA sequence: TGTGCCACCAGCAGAGGGAGACCGGGACAGGGCAATGAAAAACTGTTTTTT. It codes for CATSRGRPGQGNEKLFF.

The rearrangement uses TRBV28 and TRBJ1-3; TRBD1 might be the D (5 bases). Germline CDR1 MDHEN, CDR2 SYDVKM. With 2 bases removed from V and 1 base from J, the gap between germline ends came to 9 bases. This CDR3 spans 15 amino acids. CDR3 DNA sequence: TGTGCCAGCAGTTTAGAGGGACTGTCTGGAAACACCATATATTTT. Translation gives CASSLEGLSGNTIYF. Full variable domain (remainder filled in from reference TRBV28 and TRBJ1-3): DVKVTQSSRYLVKRTGEKVFLECVQDMDHENMFWYRQDPGLGLRLIYFSYDVKMKEKGDIPEGYSVSREKKERFSLILESASTNQTSMYLCASSLEGLSGNTIYFGEGSWLTVV.

The genes are TRBV24-1 and TRBJ1-2, with unresolved D. CDR1 KGHDR and CDR2 SFDVKD come from the germline V gene. V dropped 3 bases and J dropped 4 bases, with 11 bases sitting between them. This CDR3 comprises 14 residues. For the CDR3, the DNA is TGTGCCACCAGTGATCCCCCCTTCTCCTATGGCTACACCTTC. This gives the protein CATSDPPFSYGYTF.

V and J are TRBV4-1 and TRBJ1-1; no definite D call. The CDR3 loop spans 14 amino acids. Germline CDR1 reads MGHRA; CDR2 reads YSYEKL. Between the trimmed V and J ends, which lost 1 base and 1 base, there was a span of 7 bases. CDR3 DNA sequence: TGCGCCAGCAGCCAAGTTGCAGGGAACACTGAAGCTTTCTTT. It is translated as CASSQVAGNTEAFF.

This sequence joins TRBV7-2 and TRBJ2-2, with TRBD1 as a possible D gene (5 bases). In germline, CDR1 is SGHTA, CDR2 FQGNSA. The CDR3 sequence is 14 residues long. Trimming pared 4 bases from V and 2 bases from J, leaving 8 bases between. CDR3 amino acids: CASSWQGNTGELFF. The DNA for the CDR3 is TGTGCCAGCAGCTGGCAGGGTAACACCGGGGAGCTGTTTTTT.

The chain joins TRBV28 to TRBJ1-2; tentative D call: TRBD1 (6 bases). CDR1 MDHEN and CDR2 SYDVKM come from the germline V gene. V was cut by 4 bases and J by 4 bases, with 13 bases left in between. The CDR3 length is 14 residues. This CDR3 reads CASSSGQDAYGYTF. As DNA, the CDR3 is TGTGCCAGCAGTTCGGGACAAGACGCCTATGGCTACACCTTC.

The chain combines TRBV6-5 with TRBJ1-1; 7 nucleotides align to TRBD1. The CDR3 has 14 residues. Germline-derived CDR1 and CDR2 are MNHEY and SVGAGI. V was clipped by 6 bases and J by 4 bases; unmatched bases: 8. CDR3 sequence (DNA): TGTGCCAGCAGCAGACAGGGCCTTGTCACTGAAGCTTTCTTT. Translated, it gives CASSRQGLVTEAFF.

The chain employs TRBV19 and TRBJ2-5; 10 positions match TRBD2. This CDR3 has 14 amino acids. Germline CDR1 is LNHDA and CDR2 is SQIVND (reference sequence). The V and J ends lost 1 base and 5 bases, in that order; junction bases with no gene match: 1. In DNA, the CDR3 is TGTGCCAGTAGTATAGCAGCGGGGGGGGAGACCCAGTACTTC. It encodes CASSIAAGGETQYF.

The chain has TRBV7-9 and TRBJ2-7, with 13 bases aligning to TRBD2. The ends lost 4 bases at V and 6 bases at J; junction bases unmatched: 9. The CDR3 consists of 16 residues. Germline lookup yields CDR1 SEHNR and CDR2 FQNEAQ (reference sequence). As DNA, the CDR3 is TGTGCCAGCAGCTCGGGGACTAGCGGGGTCTTCGGCGAGCAGTACTTC. Its translation is CASSSGTSGVFGEQYF.

This chain joins TRBV14 and TRBJ1-6, with D perhaps matching TRBD1 (6 bases). CDR1 and CDR2 (germline): SGHDN, FVKESK. V was shortened by 0 bases and J by 7 bases, with 13 bases between the two germline ends. CDR3 size: 16 residues. In DNA form, the CDR3 reads TGTGCCAGCAGCCAAGATCGGTGGGGGCCCAATTCACCCCTCCACTTT. Its protein is CASSQDRWGPNSPLHF.

This chain uses TRBV11-3 with TRBJ1-6; D is unclear. CDR3 length: 14 amino acids. Germline CDR1 is SGHNT and CDR2 is YENEEA. Trimming shortened V by 2 bases and J by 7 bases, and 9 bases separated the two germline ends. In DNA form, the CDR3 reads TGTGCCAGCAGCTTAAGAATTCAGAATTCACCCCTCCACTTT. It translates to CASSLRIQNSPLHF.

The rearrangement links TRBV28 to TRBJ1-1; D possibly corresponds to TRBD1 (5 bases). V lost 5 bases, J lost 0 bases, and 10 bases lay in between. This CDR3 spans 14 amino acids. CDR1 and CDR2 from the germline V gene are MDHEN and SYDVKM. The CDR3 DNA follows: TGTGCCAGCAGTCCACAGACAGTGAACACTGAAGCTTTCTTT. Residues: CASSPQTVNTEAFF.

This clone has a handful of counts. The chain combines TRBV28 with TRBJ2-7; maybe TRBD2 (8 bases). The CDR3 has 15 amino acids. Germline-derived CDR1 and CDR2 are MDHEN and SYDVKM. V was cut by 5 bases and J by 5 bases, with 19 bases left in between. The DNA of the CDR3 is TGTGCCAGCAGTCCCCGGGGTAGCGGGACAGACGAGCAGTACTTC. This codes for CASSPRGSGTDEQYF.

CDR3 nucleotide sequence: TGCGCCAGCAGCTTCATCCAGGGGGCCGAGACCCAGTACTTC. Translating it yields CASSFIQGAETQYF. The rearrangement joins TRBV5-1 to TRBJ2-5; 8 nucleotides align to TRBD1. Trimming took 2 bases from V and 5 from J; bases not matched to a gene: 5. CDR3 length: 14 residues. The germline CDR1 and CDR2 sequences are SGHRS and YFSETQ.

This chain uses TRBV5-5 with TRBJ1-1; D may be TRBD1 (5 bases). Deletions cut 4 bases from V and 2 bases from J, with 9 bases between. The germline V gene encodes CDR1 SGHKS and CDR2 YYEKEE (reference sequence). The length of the CDR3 is 13 residues. The CDR3 nucleotides read TGTGCCAGCAGCCCTGGACACAACACTGAAGCTTTCTTT. Translating gives CASSPGHNTEAFF.

V gene TRBV30 combines with J gene TRBJ2-3; a possible D gene is TRBD1 (5 bases). Germline V gives CDR1 GTSNPN, CDR2 SVGIG (reference sequence). Between the trimmed V and J ends, which lost 2 bases and 0 bases, there was a span of 12 bases. CDR3 length: 15 residues. In nucleotides, the CDR3 is TGTGCCTGGAGTCCAGGGTTACCTAGCACAGATACGCAGTATTTT. Protein: CAWSPGLPSTDTQYF.

CDR3 sequence reads: CASSPTADNEQFF. The DNA for the CDR3 is TGCGCCAGCAGCCCGACAGCCGACAATGAGCAGTTCTTC. The chain carries TRBV5-1 and TRBJ2-1, with D maybe TRBD1 (5 bases). This CDR3 has 13 residues. V was clipped by 4 bases and J by 5 bases, with 10 bases between them. The germline CDR1 and CDR2 sequences are SGHRS and YFSETQ.

The chain is built from TRBV7-9 and TRBJ1-2; no clear D gene. The ends were cut back, 5 bases at V and 0 bases at J, with 10 bases in the middle. Germline V gene data show CDR1 as SEHNR and CDR2 as FQNEAQ (reference sequence). This CDR3 is 14 amino acids long. The CDR3 coding sequence is TGTGCCAGCAGCCTGACGGGAGCTAACTATGGCTACACCTTC. Amino acids: CASSLTGANYGYTF.

The chain joins TRBV5-4 to TRBJ2-7; TRBD1 aligns across 7 bases. CDR1 is SGHNT and CDR2 is YYREEE in the germline V gene (reference sequence). The ends lost 4 bases at V and 4 bases at J; junction bases unmatched: 17. This CDR3 is 17 amino acids long. The CDR3 region has the DNA TGTGCCAGCAGCCCTGGAAAGGGGACAGCCACCCGGTACGAGCAGTACTTC. Translating gives CASSPGKGTATRYEQYF.

The rearrangement joins TRBV4-3 to TRBJ2-3; possibly TRBD1 for D (5 bases). V lost 1 base and J lost 2, with 16 bases in between. The germline CDR1 and CDR2 sequences are LGHNA and YSLEER. There are 17 residues in the CDR3. The CDR3 bases are TGCGCCAGCAGCCAAGCCCAGTGGCCCAGGGACACAGATACGCAGTATTTT. Residues: CASSQAQWPRDTDTQYF.

The chain carries TRBV9 and TRBJ2-1, with D possibly being TRBD1 (5 bases). Trimming left V 4 bases short and J 6 bases short, with 14 bases between. The CDR3 runs to 14 residues. Per the germline V gene, CDR1 is SGDLS and CDR2 is YYNGEE. CDR3 sequence reads: CASSSVGRGNEQFF. The CDR3 region has the DNA TGTGCCAGCAGCTCCGTGGGGCGAGGCAATGAGCAGTTCTTC.

The DNA of the CDR3 is TGTGCCAGTAGTATAGATAGGGACAGGGGACTCTACAATGAGCAGTTCTTC. Protein: CASSIDRDRGLYNEQFF. The V call is TRBV19, the J call TRBJ2-1; 10 nucleotides match TRBD1. The CDR3 runs 17 residues. After removal of 0 bases from V and 3 bases from J, the junction contained 5 bases not matched to a gene. From germline, CDR1 is LNHDA and CDR2 SQIVND (reference sequence).

The gene calls are TRBV4-3 and TRBJ1-2, with 7 bases matching TRBD1. Trimming at V came to 0 bases and at J to 1 base, leaving 2 bases not matched to a gene. Germline V gene data show CDR1 as LGHNA and CDR2 as YSLEER. The CDR3 runs to 15 residues. CDR3 residues: CASSQDDRDNYGYTF. The CDR3 region has the DNA TGCGCCAGCAGCCAAGACGACAGGGATAACTATGGCTACACCTTC.